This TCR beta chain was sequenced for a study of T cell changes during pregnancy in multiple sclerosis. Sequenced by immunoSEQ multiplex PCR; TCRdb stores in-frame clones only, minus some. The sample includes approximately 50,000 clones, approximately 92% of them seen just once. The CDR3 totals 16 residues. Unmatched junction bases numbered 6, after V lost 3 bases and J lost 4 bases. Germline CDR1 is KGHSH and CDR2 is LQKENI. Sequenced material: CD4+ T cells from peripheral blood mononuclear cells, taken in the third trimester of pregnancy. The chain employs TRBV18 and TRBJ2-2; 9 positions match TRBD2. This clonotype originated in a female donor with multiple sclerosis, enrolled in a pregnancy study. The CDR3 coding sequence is TGTGCCAGCTCACCCTCGACTAGCGGCATCACCGGGGAGCTGTTTTTT. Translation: CASSPSTSGITGELFF.